This TCR beta chain was sequenced for a study of shared clonotypes between healthy human individuals (dated by TCRdb to 2020 to 2022). A note on the overall study: The cohort included a few men and a couple of women between 18 and 49 years of age. For each donor, CD4 naive and CD4 memory were each given three plates, CD8 naive was given two plates, and CD8 memory was given one plate. To estimate repertoire size and how much clonotype sharing occurs between individuals, the study deeply sequenced the blood TCR repertoires of 5 or 6 healthy adults. Different laboratories and diverse techniques were used to prepare libraries and sequence TCR repertoires, to increase sequencing depth and limit assay-specific biases. Between about 0.8 and 9 billion PBMCs per donor were obtained by leukapheresis.

CDR1 and CDR2 are drawn from the germline V gene (reference sequence): MNHEY, SMNVEV. Its CDR3 holds 15 amino acids, cysteine through phenylalanine. Only CDR3 DNA remains: 45 bases, in frame from the first base. The V end loses 2 bases and the J end loses 4 bases, and a stretch of 12 bases separates them. CD8 naive samples were CD45RO-negative cells positively selected for CCR7, giving a CD45RA+CCR7+ population that excluded TemRA cells. The donors were healthy, HIV-negative adults with no recently reported acute infections or vaccinations. Only Caucasian adults living in Nashville, Tennessee, USA were represented among the donors. After blood collection by leukapheresis, PBMCs were isolated using Ficoll-Histopaque density gradient centrifugation and then cryopreserved in the vapor phase of liquid nitrogen. Analytical flow cytometry was used to check the purity and quantity of every magnetically sorted T cell population. From each sorted fraction, genomic DNA was isolated and quantified by UV absorbance on a Nanodrop 2000c.

Using the deep immunoSEQ assay, multiplex PCR amplified TCR CDR3 regions from genomic DNA. Genomic DNA extracted from each cell subset was distributed evenly over all wells of several immunoSEQ 96-well plates, and each plate served as one replicate. For sorted subsets, each replicate PCR was loaded with approximately 0.2 ug genomic DNA, equivalent to 30,000 or so T cell genomes. The purified libraries were quantified using a Qubit 3.0 fluorometer, sized with a Bioanalyzer 2100, and then quantified again using the KAPA Library Quantification kit. Each immunoSEQ 96-well plate was sequenced on its own single-read 150-cycle Illumina NextSeq 550 flow cell. On the authors' methods: Because the immunoSEQ output held only junctional sequences and lacked quality scores, the filtering could not match the filtering applied to full-length reads. Sequences were annotated with PyIR, a Python wrapper for IgBLAST v1.9, using IMGT germline references to assign V/J genes and CDR3. Any read was removed if the V/J assignment was weak (E-value above 1e-6), the CDR3 was missing, or the read contained stop codons, out-of-frame junctions, or ambiguous translated residues. V3J clonotypes were defined as sequences sharing the same inferred V gene, J gene, and CDR3 amino acid sequence. The percentage overlap between two repertoires was calculated by dividing the number of shared unique clonotypes by the size of the smaller repertoire. Repertoire richness was assessed with RTK rarefaction, the Chao1 estimator, and Recon v2.1 estimates of unobserved clonotypes. OLGA was used to compute generation probabilities for all TCRbeta clonotypes that the gDNA method yielded from a handful of donors. The clones in this table, taken by TCRdb from immuneACCESS, are in-frame only. Not every clone is retained; where verified, under half of the shortfall comes from an unresolved V gene, and the cause of the rest is unknown. The V and J calls and clone size were taken over from that table, and D and trimming were inferred from the DNA. The sample yields fewer than 700,000 clones; approximately 95% were counted once. The ten largest clonotypes hold around 0.11% of the sample.

Results the study describes overall, beyond this receptor: Sampling was restricted to blood, and TCR repertoires in tissues likely differ from the TCR repertoires found in blood. Across a handful of donors, about 4.5% of naive CD4, 3.5% of naive CD8, under 2.5% of memory CD4, and around 0.4% of memory CD8 clonotypes were shared. Pairwise subsampling led to the expectation that sequencing depth would affect the degree of clonotype sharing among donors. Rarefaction of sorted-subset datasets indicated incomplete sequencing despite the large sequencing depth. Higher generation probabilities were observed for clonotypes shared by all four sorted-subset donors than for non-shared clonotypes. Larger estimated clonotype richness was generally found for naive subsets than for memory subsets. The small number of donors limited the genetic and exposure-history diversity represented.

Note on this clone: There is no known antigen for this receptor. One base away there is no much larger clone; base qualities are not given.

Sequenced sample: naive CD8+ T cells sorted from blood. The cell subset or site tag for this specimen amounts to: CD45RA+CCR7+. The V and J segments used are TRBV27 and TRBJ2-1, with TRBD2 tentatively as D gene (6 bases match). The TCR originated in a woman in her 30s in good health. The bases are TGTGCCAGCAGTTTACGAGGGGAGGTTTACAATGAGCAGTTCTTC. This sequence encodes CASSLRGEVYNEQFF.